This TCR beta chain comes out of a study of cytotoxic CD8 clonotypes in ibrutinib-treated CLL. Sequencing used immunoSEQ multiplex PCR; TCRdb keeps in-frame clones, though not all of them. The sample consists of about 89,000 clones, roughly 80% of them appearing once. After removal of 4 bases from V and 5 bases from J, the junction contained 10 bases not matched to a gene. The germline gives CDR1 SGHNT, CDR2 YYREEE (reference sequence). The CDR3 has 15 amino acids. The chain employs TRBV5-4 and TRBJ2-7, with 9 nucleotides matching TRBD1. This receptor was taken from a human donor with chronic lymphocytic leukemia. Sequencing used PBMCs, obtained after 12 months of ibrutinib treatment. This CDR3 is CASSPGQGWKDEQYF. CDR3 bases: TGTGCCAGCAGCCCGGGACAGGGCTGGAAGGACGAGCAGTACTTC. The full variable domain, with the rest looked up from reference TRBV5-4 and TRBJ2-7, is ETGVTQSPTHLIKTRGQQVTLRCSSQSGHNTVSWYQQALGQGPQFIFQYYREEENGRGNFPPRFSGLQFPNYSSELNVNALELDDSALYLCASSPGQGWKDEQYFGPGTRLTVT.